This T cell receptor beta chain was obtained from a study of shared clonotypes between healthy human individuals. Study background: Every donor yielded three CD4 naive, three CD4 memory, two CD8 naive and one CD8 memory plate. Overall study findings and caveats: Non-shared clonotypes were found to have lower generation probabilities than the clonotypes that were shared by all four of the sorted-subset donors. For naive CD4 cells, approximately 4.8% of clonotypes were shared across a few donors.

Produced via immunoSEQ multiplex PCR; TCRdb's table is partial and in-frame only. The sample holds roughly 2.1 million clones, 85% to 95% seen once. This CDR3 spans 15 amino acids. Trimming removed 6 bases at V and 4 bases at J, with 15 bases between. Germline V CDR1 and CDR2: MNHEY, SVGAGI. About this clone: The antigen is unknown.

Naive CD8 cells, CD45RO-negative and positively selected for CCR7, excluded terminally differentiated effector memory CD45RA+ cells. Donors comprised healthy HIV-negative adults lacking recent acute infections or vaccinations. The sample was naive CD8+ T cells from PBMCs. The genes are TRBV6-5 and TRBJ2-2; D tentatively reads TRBD1 or TRBD2 (5 bases each). The source of this sequence is a man between 18 and 29 years old in good health. Some clones in this sample may be carry-over from other donors' samples. CDR3 loop: CASSRDAPGTGELFF. The CDR3 nucleotides are TGTGCCAGCAGCCGGGACGCTCCGGGCACCGGGGAGCTGTTTTTT.